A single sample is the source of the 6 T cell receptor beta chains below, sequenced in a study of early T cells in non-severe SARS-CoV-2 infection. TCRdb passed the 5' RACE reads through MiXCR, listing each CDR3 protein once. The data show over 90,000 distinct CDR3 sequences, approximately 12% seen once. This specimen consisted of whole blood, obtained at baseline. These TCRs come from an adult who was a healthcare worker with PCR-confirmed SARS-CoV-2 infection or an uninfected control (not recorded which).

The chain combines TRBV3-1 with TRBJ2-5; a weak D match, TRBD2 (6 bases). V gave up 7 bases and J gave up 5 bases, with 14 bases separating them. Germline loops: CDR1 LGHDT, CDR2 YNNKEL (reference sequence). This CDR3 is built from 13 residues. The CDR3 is CASTPEGSETQYF. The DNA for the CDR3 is TGTGCCAGCACTCCGGAGGGATCGGAGACCCAGTACTTC.

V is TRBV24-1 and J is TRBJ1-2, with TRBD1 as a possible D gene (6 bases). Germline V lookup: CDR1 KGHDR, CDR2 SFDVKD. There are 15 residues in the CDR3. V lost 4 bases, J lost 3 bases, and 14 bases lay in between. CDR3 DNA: TGTGCCACCAGTGACCCCGGACAGCCATACTATGGCTACACCTTC. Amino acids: CATSDPGQPYYGYTF.

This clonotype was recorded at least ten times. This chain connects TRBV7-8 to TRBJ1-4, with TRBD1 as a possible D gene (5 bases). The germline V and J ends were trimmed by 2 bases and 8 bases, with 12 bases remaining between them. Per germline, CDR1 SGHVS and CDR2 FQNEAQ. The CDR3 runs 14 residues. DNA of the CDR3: TGTGCCAGCAGCTTAAACCCAGGGTACGAAAAACTGTTTTTT. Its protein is CASSLNPGYEKLFF. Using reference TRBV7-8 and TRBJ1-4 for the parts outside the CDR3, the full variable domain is GAGVSQSPRYKVAKRGQDVALRCDPISGHVSLFWYQQALGQGPEFLTYFQNEAQLDKSGLPSDRFFAERPEGSVSTLKIQRTQQEDSAVYLCASSLNPGYEKLFFGSGTQLSVL.

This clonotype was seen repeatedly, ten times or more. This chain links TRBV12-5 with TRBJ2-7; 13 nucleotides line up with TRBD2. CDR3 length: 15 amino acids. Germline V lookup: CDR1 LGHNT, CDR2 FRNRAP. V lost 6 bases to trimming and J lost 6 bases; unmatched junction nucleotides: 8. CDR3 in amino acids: CASGSGLAGRGEQYF. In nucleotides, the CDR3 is TGTGCTAGTGGATCGGGACTAGCGGGAAGAGGCGAGCAGTACTTC.

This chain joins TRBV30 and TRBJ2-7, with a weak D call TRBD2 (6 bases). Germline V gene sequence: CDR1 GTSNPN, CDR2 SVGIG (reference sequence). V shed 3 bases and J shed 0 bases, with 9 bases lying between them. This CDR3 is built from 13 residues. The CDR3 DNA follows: TGTGCCTGGAGCGGGGGTAGCTCCTACGAGCAGTACTTC. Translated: CAWSGGSSYEQYF. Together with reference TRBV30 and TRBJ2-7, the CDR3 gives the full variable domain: SQTIHQWPATLVQPVGSPLSLECTVEGTSNPNLYWYRQAAGRGLQLLFYSVGIGQISSEVPQNLSASRPQDRQFILSSKKLLLSDSGFYLCAWSGGSSYEQYFGPGTRLTVT.

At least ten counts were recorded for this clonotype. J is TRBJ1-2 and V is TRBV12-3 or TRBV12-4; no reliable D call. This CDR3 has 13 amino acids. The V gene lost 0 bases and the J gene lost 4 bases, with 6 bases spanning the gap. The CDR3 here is CASSLASSYGYTF. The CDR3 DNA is TGTGCCAGCAGTTTAGCGTCCTCCTATGGCTACACCTTC.